These 20 T cell receptor beta chains came from one sample sequenced in a study of shared clonotypes between healthy human individuals. Sequenced by immunoSEQ multiplex PCR; TCRdb stores in-frame clones only, minus some. The sample carries some 680,000 clones, 60% to 75% recorded once. Sequenced input: memory CD4+ T cells sorted from blood. The subset is: CD45RA-negative fraction. The source of these receptors is a woman aged 25 to 39 in good health.

The genes are TRBV19 and TRBJ2-3; 10 bases agree with TRBD2. The CDR3 extends over 16 amino acids. V shed 3 bases and J 3 bases; nucleotides not matched to a gene: 6. Germline V gives CDR1 LNHDA, CDR2 SQIVND (reference sequence). In DNA form, the CDR3 reads TGTGCCAGTAGTATGGGAGCGGGAGGGCCAACAGATACGCAGTATTTT. It translates to CASSMGAGGPTDTQYF. Drawing the rest from reference TRBV19 and TRBJ2-3, the complete variable domain is DGGITQSPKYLFRKEGQNVTLSCEQNLNHDAMYWYRQDPGQGLRLIYYSQIVNDFQKGDIAEGYSVSREKKESFPLTVTSAQKNPTAFYLCASSMGAGGPTDTQYFGPGTRLTVL.

The CDR3 reads CASSQGSGTIGANVLTF. DNA for the CDR3: TGCGCCAGCAGCCAGGGAAGTGGGACCATAGGGGCCAACGTCCTGACTTTC. This chain joins TRBV4-1 and TRBJ2-6; D may match TRBD1 or TRBD2 (5 bases each). The CDR3 has 17 amino acids. The germline V gene encodes CDR1 MGHRA and CDR2 YSYEKL. The ends were cut back, 3 bases at V and 4 bases at J, with 16 bases in the middle.

The rearrangement links TRBV5-4 to TRBJ1-2, with D uncertain. Looked up from germline, CDR1 is SGHNT and CDR2 is YYREEE (reference sequence). V gave up 4 bases and J gave up 4 bases, with 14 bases separating them. The CDR3 loop spans 14 amino acids. The CDR3 sequence: CASSPGSESYGYTF. The DNA for the CDR3 is TGTGCCAGCAGCCCCGGGTCTGAGTCCTATGGCTACACCTTC. Complete variable domain (other parts from reference TRBV5-4 and TRBJ1-2): ETGVTQSPTHLIKTRGQQVTLRCSSQSGHNTVSWYQQALGQGPQFIFQYYREEENGRGNFPPRFSGLQFPNYSSELNVNALELDDSALYLCASSPGSESYGYTFGSGTRLTVV.

The chain employs TRBV7-2 and TRBJ1-5; tentative D call: TRBD1 (5 bases). CDR3 length: 13 residues. V was shortened by 5 bases and J by 3 bases, with 8 bases between the two germline ends. Per the germline V gene, CDR1 is SGHTA and CDR2 is FQGNSA. Written as DNA, the CDR3 is TGTGCCAGCAGCCTGACAGTCAATCAGCCCCAGCATTTT. Amino acid sequence: CASSLTVNQPQHF.

This chain connects TRBV2 to TRBJ2-7, with a possible D match to TRBD2 (6 bases). The CDR3 spans 14 residues. Trimming took off 5 bases at V and 1 base at J, with 12 bases between the two ends. Germline V gene data show CDR1 as SNHLY and CDR2 as FYNNEI. The CDR3 loop is CASSWGTPSYEQYF. The CDR3 nucleotides read TGTGCCAGCAGTTGGGGGACTCCTTCCTACGAGCAGTACTTC.

This chain links TRBV4-1 with TRBJ1-1; D gene uncertain. Deletions cut 0 bases from V and 4 bases from J, with 9 bases between. Germline V gene data show CDR1 as MGHRA and CDR2 as YSYEKL. The CDR3 extends over 14 amino acids. The CDR3 nucleotides read TGCGCCAGCAGCCAAGATCCGAAGGGCACTGAAGCTTTCTTT. It codes for CASSQDPKGTEAFF.

This clone has only a few counts. The V and J genes are TRBV2 and TRBJ2-4, with 12 bases that match TRBD2. The CDR3 has 15 residues. Germline trimming cut 2 bases from V and 7 bases from J; bases unmatched to any gene: 3. Germline V gene sequence: CDR1 SNHLY, CDR2 FYNNEI. The CDR3 protein is CASSELTSGSNIQYF. CDR3 nucleotide sequence: TGTGCCAGCAGTGAACTGACTAGCGGGAGTAACATTCAGTACTTC.

The rearrangement links TRBV19 to TRBJ2-3; 8 bases map to TRBD1. The CDR3 runs to 15 residues. CDR1 LNHDA and CDR2 SQIVND come from the germline V gene (reference sequence). V lost 9 bases and J lost 1; bases outside the gene matches: 9. The DNA of the CDR3 is TGTGCCAGCCAGGAACTGACAGGGGGCACAGATACGCAGTATTTT. Residues: CASQELTGGTDTQYF.

The chain links TRBV15 to TRBJ1-2; D is undetermined. Trimming removed 1 base at V and 0 bases at J, with 12 bases between. The CDR3 has 16 residues. Looked up from germline, CDR1 is LNHNV and CDR2 is YYDKDF (reference sequence). As DNA, the CDR3 is TGTGCCACCAGCAGAGGCTTTGACGGCTCTAACTATGGCTACACCTTC. This gives the protein CATSRGFDGSNYGYTF. The whole variable domain, remainder taken from reference TRBV15 and TRBJ1-2, is DAMVIQNPRYQVTQFGKPVTLSCSQTLNHNVMYWYQQKSSQAPKLLFHYYDKDFNNEADTPDNFQSRRPNTSFCFLDIRSPGLGDTAMYLCATSRGFDGSNYGYTFGSGTRLTVV.

The V call is TRBV5-1, the J call TRBJ2-3, with 9 bases aligning to TRBD1. The CDR3 loop spans 16 amino acids. V gave up 4 bases and J gave up 2 bases; unmatched junction bases: 8. Germline V CDR1 and CDR2: SGHRS, YFSETQ. DNA of the CDR3: TGCGCCAGCAGCAAGGCCCGGGACAGGGTCACAGATACGCAGTATTTT. Protein: CASSKARDRVTDTQYF.

The rearrangement links TRBV6-6 to TRBJ2-3; 8 nucleotides match TRBD2. The CDR3 loop spans 14 amino acids. The V gene's germline CDR1 is MNHNY and CDR2 SVGAGI (reference sequence). J gave up 4 bases and V 7 bases, and 7 bases lay outside the gene matches. The CDR3 region is CASTFGGGPDTQYF. The CDR3 region has the DNA TGTGCCAGCACCTTCGGGGGGGGCCCAGATACGCAGTATTTT.

The rearrangement uses TRBV5-1 and TRBJ2-3; D is perhaps TRBD2 (6 bases). CDR3 length: 15 amino acids. V lost 0 bases, J lost 2 bases, and 10 bases lay in between. Germline V gene lookup returns CDR1 SGHRS and CDR2 YFSETQ. CDR3 sequence reads: CASSLGAGNTDTQYF. The CDR3 DNA is TGCGCCAGCAGCTTGGGGGCGGGAAACACAGATACGCAGTATTTT.

The V gene is TRBV5-1, the J gene TRBJ2-1; possible D gene TRBD1, 6 bases. Deletions cut 7 bases from V and 1 base from J, with 12 bases between. Per the germline V gene, CDR1 is SGHRS and CDR2 is YFSETQ. The CDR3 has 14 amino acids. The CDR3 reads CASRTDPSYNEQFF. The DNA of the CDR3 is TGCGCCAGCCGGACAGATCCTTCCTACAATGAGCAGTTCTTC.

There are many counts of this clone. Other nucleotide sequences from this sample produce the same CDR3. The rearrangement uses TRBV20-1 and TRBJ1-1; no firm D call. The CDR3 length is 11 residues. V was cut by 5 bases and J by 3 bases, with 7 bases left in between. CDR1 DFQATT and CDR2 SNEGSKA come from the germline V gene (reference sequence). The CDR3 DNA sequence: TGCAGTGCTGACAAGGACACTGAAGCTTTCTTT. Protein: CSADKDTEAFF.

The rearrangement joins TRBV14 to TRBJ1-2; possible D gene TRBD1, 5 bases. Trimming removed 4 bases from V and 8 bases from J, with 17 bases in between. The germline V gene encodes CDR1 SGHDN and CDR2 FVKESK. This CDR3 spans 14 amino acids. For the CDR3, the DNA is TGTGCCAGCAGCCGCCTCACAGGTCTTTACGGCTACACCTTC. Translating it yields CASSRLTGLYGYTF.

The V gene is TRBV11-3, the J gene TRBJ2-1; no clear D. The V end lost 4 bases, the J end lost 4 bases, and 8 bases lay between the germline ends. This CDR3 contains 13 residues. The V gene's germline CDR1 is SGHNT and CDR2 YENEEA. The DNA for the CDR3 is TGTGCCAGCAGCTCGTCCGTTTACAATGAGCAGTTCTTC. It translates to CASSSSVYNEQFF.

The chain links TRBV27 to TRBJ2-2; D is undetermined. The CDR3 loop spans 14 amino acids. From germline, CDR1 is MNHEY and CDR2 SMNVEV (reference sequence). V was cut by 7 bases and J by 4 bases, with 13 bases left in between. CDR3 residues: CASTPQALTGELFF. DNA of the CDR3: TGTGCCAGCACCCCCCAGGCCCTCACCGGGGAGCTGTTTTTT.

This chain connects TRBV7-9 to TRBJ2-5; D possibly uses TRBD1 or TRBD2 (5 bases each). The germline gives CDR1 SEHNR, CDR2 FQNEAQ (reference sequence). The length of the CDR3 is 15 residues. V was clipped by 5 bases and J by 1 base, with 14 bases between them. CDR3 bases: TGTGCCAGCAGCCCTATCGTGGGGACCCAAGAGACCCAGTACTTC. Translated: CASSPIVGTQETQYF. Combining the CDR3 with reference TRBV7-9 and TRBJ2-5 gives the whole variable domain DTGVSQNPRHKITKRGQNVTFRCDPISEHNRLYWYRQTLGQGPEFLTYFQNEAQLEKSRLLSDRFSAERPKGSFSTLEIQRTEQGDSAMYLCASSPIVGTQETQYFGPGTRLLVL.

In regard to this clone: Different DNA sequences within this sample yield the same CDR3. The V gene is TRBV28, the J gene TRBJ2-3; D gene unclear. The CDR3 consists of 13 residues. The V and J ends lost 6 bases and 0 bases respectively, with 7 bases between them. Per the germline V gene, CDR1 is MDHEN and CDR2 is SYDVKM. In DNA form, the CDR3 reads TGTGCCAGCAGCCCACAGAGCACAGATACGCAGTATTTT. It encodes CASSPQSTDTQYF.

The V gene is TRBV28, the J gene TRBJ1-4, with no clear D. CDR3 size: 16 residues. CDR1 MDHEN and CDR2 SYDVKM come from the germline V gene. V was trimmed by 8 bases and J by 0 bases, leaving 16 bases between them. The CDR3 sequence is CASGIAAGATNEKLFF. The CDR3 nucleotides read TGTGCCAGCGGAATTGCCGCCGGAGCAACTAATGAAAAACTGTTTTTT.